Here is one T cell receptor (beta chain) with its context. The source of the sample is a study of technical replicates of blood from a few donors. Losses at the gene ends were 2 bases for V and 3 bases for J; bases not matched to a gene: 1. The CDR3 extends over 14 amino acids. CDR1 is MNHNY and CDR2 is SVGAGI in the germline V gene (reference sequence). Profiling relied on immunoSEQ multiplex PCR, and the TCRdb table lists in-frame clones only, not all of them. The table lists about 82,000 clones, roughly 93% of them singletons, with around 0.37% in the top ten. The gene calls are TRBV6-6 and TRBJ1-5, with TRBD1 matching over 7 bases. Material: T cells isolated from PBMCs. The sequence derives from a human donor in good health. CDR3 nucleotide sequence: TGTGCCAGCAGTTACGGGACAGTCAATCAGCCCCAGCATTTT. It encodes CASSYGTVNQPQHF.